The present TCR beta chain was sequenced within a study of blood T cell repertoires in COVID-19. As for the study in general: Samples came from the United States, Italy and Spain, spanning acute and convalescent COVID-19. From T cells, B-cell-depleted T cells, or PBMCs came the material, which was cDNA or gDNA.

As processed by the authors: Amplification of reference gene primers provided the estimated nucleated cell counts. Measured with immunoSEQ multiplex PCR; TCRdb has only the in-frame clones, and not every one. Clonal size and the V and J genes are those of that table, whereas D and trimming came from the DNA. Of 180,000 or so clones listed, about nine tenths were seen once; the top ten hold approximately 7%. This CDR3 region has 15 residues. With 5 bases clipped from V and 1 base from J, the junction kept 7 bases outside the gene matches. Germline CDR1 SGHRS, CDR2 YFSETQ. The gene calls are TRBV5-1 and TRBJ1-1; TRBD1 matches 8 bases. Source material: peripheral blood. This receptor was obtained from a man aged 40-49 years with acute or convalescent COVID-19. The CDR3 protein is CASRPAGTGNTEAFF. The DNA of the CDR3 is TGCGCCAGCAGACCTGCCGGGACAGGGAACACTGAAGCTTTCTTT.